The sequence of this T cell receptor beta chain was determined in a study of response to subunit inactivated influenza vaccine. Study conclusions and caveats: T cells newly recruited by each seasonal influenza vaccination are few, the authors suggested.

Trimming cost V 0 bases and J 2 bases, with 10 bases left between them. The CDR3 is made up of 15 amino acids. From germline, CDR1 is SGHRS and CDR2 YFSETQ. As to this clonotype: Its antigen is as yet unknown.

Via MiXCR, TCRdb re-called the RT-PCR reads, giving one row per CDR3 protein. The data contain under 850,000 distinct CDR3 sequences, 18% of them seen just once; the ten biggest clones take up roughly 11%. The clonotype comes from a man aged 50-60 years who received an inactivated influenza vaccine. The sample consisted of PBMCs from blood, taken about 5 days after vaccination. The chain is built from TRBV5-1 and TRBJ2-3; a possible D gene is TRBD1 (5 bases). CDR3 sequence (DNA): TGCGCCAGCAGCTTGGTGGTCAGGGCCACAGATACGCAGTATTTT. Translating it yields CASSLVVRATDTQYF.